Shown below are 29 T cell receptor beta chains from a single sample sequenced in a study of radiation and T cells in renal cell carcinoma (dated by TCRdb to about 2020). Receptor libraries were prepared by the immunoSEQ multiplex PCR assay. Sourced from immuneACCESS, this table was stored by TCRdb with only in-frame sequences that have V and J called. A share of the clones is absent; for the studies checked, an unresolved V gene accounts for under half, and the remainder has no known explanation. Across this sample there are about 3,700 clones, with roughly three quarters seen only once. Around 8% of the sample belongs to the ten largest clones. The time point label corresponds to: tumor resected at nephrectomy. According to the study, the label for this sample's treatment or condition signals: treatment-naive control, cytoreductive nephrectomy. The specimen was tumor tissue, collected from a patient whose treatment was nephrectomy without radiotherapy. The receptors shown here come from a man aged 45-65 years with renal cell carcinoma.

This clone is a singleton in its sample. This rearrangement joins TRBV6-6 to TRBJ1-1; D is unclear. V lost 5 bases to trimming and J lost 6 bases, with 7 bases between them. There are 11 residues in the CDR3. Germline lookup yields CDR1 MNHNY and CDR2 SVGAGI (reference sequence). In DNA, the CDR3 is TGTGCCAGCAGTACTAGGGCTGAAGCTTTCTTT. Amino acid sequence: CASSTRAEAFF.

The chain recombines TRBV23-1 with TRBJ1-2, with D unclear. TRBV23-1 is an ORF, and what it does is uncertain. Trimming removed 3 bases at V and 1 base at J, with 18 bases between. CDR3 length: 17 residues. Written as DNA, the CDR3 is TGCGCCAGCAGTCACCGAAACACGGTCTATTTTAACTATGGCTACACCTTC. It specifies CASSHRNTVYFNYGYTF.

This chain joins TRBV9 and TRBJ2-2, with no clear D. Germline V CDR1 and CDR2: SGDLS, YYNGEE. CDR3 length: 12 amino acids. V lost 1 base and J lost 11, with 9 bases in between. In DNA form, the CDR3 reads TGTGCCAGCAGCGTAATAGGGAACGAGCTGTTTTTT. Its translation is CASSVIGNELFF.

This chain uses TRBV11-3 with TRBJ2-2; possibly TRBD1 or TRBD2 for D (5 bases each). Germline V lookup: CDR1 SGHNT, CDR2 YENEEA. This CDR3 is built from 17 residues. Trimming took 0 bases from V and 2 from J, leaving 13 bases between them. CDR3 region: CASSLEYSGGNTGELFF. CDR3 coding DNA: TGTGCCAGCAGCTTAGAGTATAGTGGGGGAAACACCGGGGAGCTGTTTTTT.

The CDR3 here is CASSDGSGRTQYF. In nucleotides, the CDR3 is TGTGCCAGCAGTGACGGGAGTGGTAGAACGCAGTATTTT. The chain uses TRBV2 and TRBJ2-3; a possible D gene is TRBD2 (6 bases). This CDR3 is 13 amino acids long. With 3 bases removed from V and 9 bases from J, the gap between germline ends came to 13 bases. The germline CDR1 and CDR2 sequences are SNHLY and FYNNEI.

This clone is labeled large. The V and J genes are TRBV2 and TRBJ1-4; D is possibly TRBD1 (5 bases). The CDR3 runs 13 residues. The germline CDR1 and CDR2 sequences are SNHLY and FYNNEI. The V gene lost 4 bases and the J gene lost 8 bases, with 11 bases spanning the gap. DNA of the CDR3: TGTGCCAGCAGTGCCGAGACAGACGAAAAACTGTTTTTT. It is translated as CASSAETDEKLFF.

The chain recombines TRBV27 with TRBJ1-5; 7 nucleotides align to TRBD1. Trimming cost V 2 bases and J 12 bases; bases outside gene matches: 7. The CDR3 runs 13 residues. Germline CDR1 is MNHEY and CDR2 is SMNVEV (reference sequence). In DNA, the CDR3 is TGTGCCAGCAGTTTAGAGTTGAGGGGGCGCCAGCATTTT. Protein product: CASSLELRGRQHF.

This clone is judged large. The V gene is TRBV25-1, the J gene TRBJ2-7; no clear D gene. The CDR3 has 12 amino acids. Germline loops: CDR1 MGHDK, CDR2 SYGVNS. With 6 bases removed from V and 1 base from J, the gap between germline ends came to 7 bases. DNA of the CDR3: TGTGCCAGCAGCCTGAATTCCTACGAGCAGTACTTC. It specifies CASSLNSYEQYF.

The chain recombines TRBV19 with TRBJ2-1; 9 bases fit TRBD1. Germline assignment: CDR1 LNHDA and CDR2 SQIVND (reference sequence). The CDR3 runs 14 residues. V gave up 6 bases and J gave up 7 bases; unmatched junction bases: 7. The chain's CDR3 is CASSKGQGKNEQFF. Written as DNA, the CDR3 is TGTGCCAGTAGCAAAGGACAGGGGAAGAATGAGCAGTTCTTC.

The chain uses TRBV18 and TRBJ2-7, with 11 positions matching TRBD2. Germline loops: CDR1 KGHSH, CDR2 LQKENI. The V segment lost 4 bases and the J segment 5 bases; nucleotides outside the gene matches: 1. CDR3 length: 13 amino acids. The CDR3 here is CASSQLAGDEQYF. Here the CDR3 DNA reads TGTGCCAGCTCACAACTAGCGGGAGACGAGCAGTACTTC.

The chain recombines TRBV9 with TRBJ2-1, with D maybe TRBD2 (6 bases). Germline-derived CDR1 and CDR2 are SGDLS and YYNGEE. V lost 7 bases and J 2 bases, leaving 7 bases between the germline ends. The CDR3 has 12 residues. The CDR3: CASGRTYNEQFF. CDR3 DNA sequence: TGTGCCAGCGGGAGGACCTACAATGAGCAGTTCTTC.

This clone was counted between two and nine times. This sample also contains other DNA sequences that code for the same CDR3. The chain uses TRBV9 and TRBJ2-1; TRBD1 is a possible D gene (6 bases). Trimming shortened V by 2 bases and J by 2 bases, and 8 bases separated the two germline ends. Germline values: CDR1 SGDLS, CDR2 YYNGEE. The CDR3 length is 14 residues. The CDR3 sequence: CASSVGDTYNEQFF. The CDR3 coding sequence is TGTGCCAGCAGCGTCGGGGACACCTACAATGAGCAGTTCTTC.

The CDR3 DNA follows: TGTGCCAGTAGTATTACCGGGACTAGCGGGAGAGATACGCAGTATTTT. It encodes CASSITGTSGRDTQYF. The rearrangement uses TRBV19 and TRBJ2-3, with TRBD2 matching 14 bases. The junction had 4 bases not matched to a gene; V was cut back by 3 bases and J by 5 bases. CDR1 and CDR2 (germline): LNHDA, SQIVND (reference sequence). CDR3 length: 16 residues.

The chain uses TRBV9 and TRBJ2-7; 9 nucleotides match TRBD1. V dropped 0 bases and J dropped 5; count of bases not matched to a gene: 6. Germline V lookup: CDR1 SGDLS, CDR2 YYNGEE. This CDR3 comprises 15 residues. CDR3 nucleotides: TGTGCCAGCAGCGTAGAAGGGACAGGGAAACACGAGCAGTACTTC. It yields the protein CASSVEGTGKHEQYF.

The CDR3: CASSLSLIGGSEQFF. CDR3 bases: TGTGCCAGCAGCTTAAGCCTTATAGGGGGTAGTGAGCAGTTCTTC. The chain carries TRBV11-3 and TRBJ2-1; tentatively, D is TRBD1 (6 bases). V lost 2 bases, J lost 9 bases, and 17 bases lay in between. Germline values: CDR1 SGHNT, CDR2 YENEEA. The CDR3 has 15 residues. The full variable domain, in which reference TRBV11-3 and TRBJ2-1 provide the parts outside the CDR3, is EAGVVQSPRYKIIEKKQPVAFWCNPISGHNTLYWYLQNLGQGPELLIRYENEEAVDDSQLPKDRFSAERLKGVDSTLKIQPAELGDSAVYLCASSLSLIGGSEQFFGPGTRLTVL.

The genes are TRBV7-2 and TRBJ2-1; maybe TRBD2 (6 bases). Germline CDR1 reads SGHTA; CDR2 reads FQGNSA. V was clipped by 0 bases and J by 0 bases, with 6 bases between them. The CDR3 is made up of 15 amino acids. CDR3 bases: TGTGCCAGCAGCTTAGCCGGGAGCTCCTACAATGAGCAGTTCTTC. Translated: CASSLAGSSYNEQFF.

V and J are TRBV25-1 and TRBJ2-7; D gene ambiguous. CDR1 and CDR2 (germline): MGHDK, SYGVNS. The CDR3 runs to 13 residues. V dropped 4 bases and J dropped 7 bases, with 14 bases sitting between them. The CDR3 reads CASSVGWIGEQYF. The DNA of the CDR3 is TGTGCCAGCAGTGTGGGCTGGATCGGGGAGCAGTACTTC.

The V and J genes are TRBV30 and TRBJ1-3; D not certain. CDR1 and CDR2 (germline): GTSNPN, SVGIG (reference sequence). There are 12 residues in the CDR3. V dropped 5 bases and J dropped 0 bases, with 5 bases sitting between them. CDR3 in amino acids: CAWEFSGNTIYF. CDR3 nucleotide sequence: TGTGCCTGGGAGTTCTCTGGAAACACCATATATTTT.

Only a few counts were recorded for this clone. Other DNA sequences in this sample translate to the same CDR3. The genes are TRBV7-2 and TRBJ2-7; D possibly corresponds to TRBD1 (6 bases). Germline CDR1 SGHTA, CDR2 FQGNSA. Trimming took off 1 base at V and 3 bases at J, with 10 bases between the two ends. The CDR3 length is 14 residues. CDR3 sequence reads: CASSLGRGNYEQYF. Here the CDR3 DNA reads TGTGCCAGCAGCTTAGGCAGGGGTAACTACGAGCAGTACTTC.

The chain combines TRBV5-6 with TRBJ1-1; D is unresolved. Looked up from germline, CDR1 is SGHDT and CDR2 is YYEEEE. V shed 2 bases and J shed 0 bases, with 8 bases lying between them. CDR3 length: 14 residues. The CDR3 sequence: CASSLMGLNTEAFF. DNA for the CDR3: TGTGCCAGCAGCTTAATGGGTTTGAACACTGAAGCTTTCTTT.

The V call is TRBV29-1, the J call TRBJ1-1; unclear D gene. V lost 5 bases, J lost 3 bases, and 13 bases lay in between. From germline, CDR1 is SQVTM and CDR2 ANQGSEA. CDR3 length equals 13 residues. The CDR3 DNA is TGCAGCGTTCAGCAGGAGGTCGACACTGAAGCTTTCTTT. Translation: CSVQQEVDTEAFF.

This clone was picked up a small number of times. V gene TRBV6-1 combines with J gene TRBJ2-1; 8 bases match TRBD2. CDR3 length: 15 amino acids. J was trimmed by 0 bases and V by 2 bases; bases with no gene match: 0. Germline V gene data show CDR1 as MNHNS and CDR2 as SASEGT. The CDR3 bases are TGTGCCAGCAGTGAACTAGCGGGCTCCTACAATGAGCAGTTCTTC. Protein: CASSELAGSYNEQFF.

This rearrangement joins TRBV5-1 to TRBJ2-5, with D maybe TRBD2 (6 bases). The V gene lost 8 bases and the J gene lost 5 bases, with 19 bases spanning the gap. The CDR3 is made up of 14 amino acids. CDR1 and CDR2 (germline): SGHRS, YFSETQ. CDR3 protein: CASQVVGRLETQYF. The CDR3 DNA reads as TGCGCCAGTCAGGTGGTTGGGAGGCTTGAGACCCAGTACTTC.

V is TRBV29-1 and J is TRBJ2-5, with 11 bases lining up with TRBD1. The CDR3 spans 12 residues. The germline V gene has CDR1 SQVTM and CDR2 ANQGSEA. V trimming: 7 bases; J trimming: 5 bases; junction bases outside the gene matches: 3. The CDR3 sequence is CSAGTGGETQYF. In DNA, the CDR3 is TGCAGCGCCGGGACAGGGGGGGAGACCCAGTACTTC.

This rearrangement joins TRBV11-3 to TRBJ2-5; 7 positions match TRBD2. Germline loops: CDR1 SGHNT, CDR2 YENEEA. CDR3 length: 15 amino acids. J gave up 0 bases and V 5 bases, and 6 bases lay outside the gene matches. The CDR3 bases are TGTGCCAGCAGCCCGGGGGGTAGGGACCAAGAGACCCAGTACTTC. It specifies CASSPGGRDQETQYF. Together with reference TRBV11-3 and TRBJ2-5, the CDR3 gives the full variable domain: EAGVVQSPRYKIIEKKQPVAFWCNPISGHNTLYWYLQNLGQGPELLIRYENEEAVDDSQLPKDRFSAERLKGVDSTLKIQPAELGDSAVYLCASSPGGRDQETQYFGPGTRLLVL.

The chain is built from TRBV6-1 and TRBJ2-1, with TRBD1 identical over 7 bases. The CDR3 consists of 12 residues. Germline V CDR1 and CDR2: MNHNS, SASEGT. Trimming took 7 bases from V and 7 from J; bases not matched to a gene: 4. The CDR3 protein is CASISTGNEQFF. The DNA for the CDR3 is TGTGCCAGCATCTCGACAGGGAATGAGCAGTTCTTC.

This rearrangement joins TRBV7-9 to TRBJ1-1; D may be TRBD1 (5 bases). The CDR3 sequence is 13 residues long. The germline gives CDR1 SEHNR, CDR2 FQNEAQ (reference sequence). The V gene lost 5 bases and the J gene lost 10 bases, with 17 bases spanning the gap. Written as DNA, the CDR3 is TGTGCCAGCAGCCCCCAGGCTTGGGGGTCAGCTTTCTTT. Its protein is CASSPQAWGSAFF.

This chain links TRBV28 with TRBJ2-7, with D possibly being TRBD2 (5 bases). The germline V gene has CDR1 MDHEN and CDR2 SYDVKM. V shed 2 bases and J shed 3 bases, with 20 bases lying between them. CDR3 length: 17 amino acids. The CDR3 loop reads CASSLKYRGYRSYEQYF. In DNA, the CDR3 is TGTGCCAGCAGTTTAAAATATCGCGGGTACAGAAGCTACGAGCAGTACTTC. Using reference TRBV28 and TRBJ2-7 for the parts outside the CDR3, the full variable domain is DVKVTQSSRYLVKRTGEKVFLECVQDMDHENMFWYRQDPGLGLRLIYFSYDVKMKEKGDIPEGYSVSREKKERFSLILESASTNQTSMYLCASSLKYRGYRSYEQYFGPGTRLTVT.

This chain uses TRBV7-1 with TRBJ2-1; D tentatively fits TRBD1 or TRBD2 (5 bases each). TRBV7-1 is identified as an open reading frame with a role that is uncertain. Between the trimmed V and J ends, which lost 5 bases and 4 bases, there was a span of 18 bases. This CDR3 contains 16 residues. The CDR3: CASSHAGTSSYNEQFF. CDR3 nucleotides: TGTGCCAGCAGCCACGCCGGGACCAGCAGTTACAATGAGCAGTTCTTC.